The 18 T cell receptor beta chains in this list originate from one sample, sequenced in a study of OX40 agonist ivuxolimab in advanced cancers. Profiling relied on immunoSEQ multiplex PCR, and the TCRdb table lists in-frame clones only, not all of them. The data show approximately 33,000 clones, 70% to 90% seen once. Sequencing was performed on CD4+ or CD8+ T cells sorted from blood, taken in a trial of the OX40 agonist ivuxolimab. These receptor sequences come from an adult with an advanced solid tumor such as melanoma, head and neck, liver or kidney cancer.

The chain couples TRBV4-3 to TRBJ2-7; no definite D call. Germline CDR1 LGHNA, CDR2 YSLEER. The CDR3 covers 15 residues. Trimming shortened V by 4 bases and J by 3 bases, and 16 bases separated the two germline ends. The CDR3 reads CASSPNALNFYEQYF. The CDR3 DNA reads as TGCGCCAGCAGCCCGAACGCCCTAAACTTCTACGAGCAGTACTTC.

V gene TRBV2 combines with J gene TRBJ2-1; D is ambiguous. The CDR3 is 13 residues long. Per the germline V gene, CDR1 is SNHLY and CDR2 is FYNNEI. Trimming took 6 bases from V and 6 from J, leaving 12 bases between them. The CDR3 sequence: CASRAPFPNEQFF. For the CDR3, the DNA is TGTGCCAGCAGGGCCCCTTTTCCCAATGAGCAGTTCTTC.

V gene TRBV2 combines with J gene TRBJ1-5, with D uncertain. Germline values: CDR1 SNHLY, CDR2 FYNNEI. Trimming took 5 bases from V and 5 from J, leaving 13 bases between them. CDR3 length: 14 residues. The CDR3 spells CASSPRGRDQPQHF. In DNA form, the CDR3 reads TGTGCCAGCAGTCCCCGGGGAAGGGATCAGCCCCAGCATTTT.

This clone appeared a single time. The CDR3: CASSPQRGSYNEQFF. Written as DNA, the CDR3 is TGCGCCAGCAGCCCTCAGCGGGGATCCTACAATGAGCAGTTCTTC. The chain joins TRBV4-1 to TRBJ2-1; 7 nucleotides match TRBD2. J was trimmed by 1 base and V by 4 bases; bases with no gene match: 4. The CDR3 consists of 15 residues. From germline, CDR1 is MGHRA and CDR2 YSYEKL.

This clone qualifies as medium-sized. The chain joins TRBV12-5 to TRBJ2-2, with D unresolved. Trimming took 5 bases from V and 6 from J, leaving 7 bases between them. Per the germline V gene, CDR1 is LGHNT and CDR2 is FRNRAP. This CDR3 contains 12 residues. The CDR3 reads CASGLHPGELFF. Written as DNA, the CDR3 is TGTGCTAGTGGTCTACATCCCGGGGAGCTGTTTTTT.

This clone was seen more than once but under ten times. The V call is TRBV19, the J call TRBJ1-5; D gene ambiguous. Germline V CDR1 and CDR2: LNHDA, SQIVND (reference sequence). The V end was cut by 1 base, the J end by 9 bases, with 7 bases between. This CDR3 has 12 amino acids. The CDR3 DNA reads TGTGCCAGTAGTATAGGCTCGTGGCCCCAGCATTTT. Amino acids: CASSIGSWPQHF.

The chain employs TRBV19 and TRBJ2-7; D might be TRBD1 (7 bases). The CDR3 length is 14 residues. The germline V gene encodes CDR1 LNHDA and CDR2 SQIVND (reference sequence). V gave up 5 bases and J gave up 9 bases, with 20 bases separating them. CDR3 protein: CASSPTGGGAGQYF. CDR3 DNA: TGTGCCAGTAGTCCCACAGGAGGGGGCGCTGGGCAGTACTTC.

V and J are TRBV4-3 and TRBJ2-7; D might be TRBD1 (5 bases). The CDR3 contains 15 residues. CDR1 LGHNA and CDR2 YSLEER come from the germline V gene. V gave up 1 base and J gave up 2 bases, with 12 bases separating them. CDR3 loop: CASSQVSGSTYEQYF. The CDR3 DNA sequence: TGCGCCAGCAGCCAAGTCTCAGGGTCGACCTACGAGCAGTACTTC.

This sequence joins TRBV7-2 and TRBJ1-2; 7 nucleotides align to TRBD1. Germline V gene data show CDR1 as SGHTA and CDR2 as FQGNSA. V lost 4 bases and J lost 8; bases outside the gene matches: 16. The CDR3 has 16 residues. The CDR3 DNA reads as TGTGCCAGCAGCTCGACGCTTACAGGGGATAGGAGGGGCTACACCTTC. Protein: CASSSTLTGDRRGYTF.

This rearrangement joins TRBV10-2 to TRBJ2-7; D uncertain. The V end lost 0 bases, the J end lost 3 bases, and 3 bases lay between the germline ends. Germline assignment: CDR1 WSHSY and CDR2 SAAADI. The CDR3 has 12 amino acids. Here the CDR3 reads CASSESGYEQYF. The CDR3 coding sequence is TGCGCCAGCAGTGAGTCAGGCTACGAGCAGTACTTC.

The chain joins TRBV10-3 to TRBJ2-3; D possibly matches TRBD1 or TRBD2 (6 bases each). Germline V lookup: CDR1 ENHRY, CDR2 SYGVKD. V dropped 0 bases and J dropped 4 bases, with 23 bases sitting between them. The CDR3 extends over 19 amino acids. The CDR3, as DNA: TGTGCCATCAGTGAGTCGGTAATGGGGGGACAAGGGCCACCAGATACGCAGTATTTT. It is translated as CAISESVMGGQGPPDTQYF.

This chain links TRBV7-3 with TRBJ2-7; D possibly corresponds to TRBD2 (6 bases). Looked up from germline, CDR1 is SGHTA and CDR2 is FQGTGA. The CDR3 spans 12 residues. V was shortened by 5 bases and J by 7 bases, with 12 bases between the two germline ends. The CDR3 DNA follows: TGTGCCAGCAGCCCTGGGACTCCTGAGCAGTACTTC. It specifies CASSPGTPEQYF.

The genes are TRBV7-9 and TRBJ2-1, with D perhaps matching TRBD2 (6 bases). V lost 4 bases and J 8 bases, leaving 21 bases between the germline ends. CDR3 length equals 16 residues. The germline V gene encodes CDR1 SEHNR and CDR2 FQNEAQ (reference sequence). The chain's CDR3 is CASSSNEGGAVDEQFF. The CDR3 bases are TGTGCCAGCAGCTCGAACGAAGGCGGGGCGGTGGATGAGCAGTTCTTC.

This chain links TRBV7-9 with TRBJ2-6; D gene uncertain. The V and J ends lost 5 bases and 1 base respectively, with 6 bases between them. This CDR3 spans 14 amino acids. Germline CDR1 SEHNR, CDR2 FQNEAQ (reference sequence). Here the CDR3 DNA reads TGTGCCAGCAGCCCCCCATCTGGGGCCAACGTCCTGACTTTC. It is translated as CASSPPSGANVLTF. Combining the CDR3 with reference TRBV7-9 and TRBJ2-6 gives the whole variable domain DTGVSQNPRHKITKRGQNVTFRCDPISEHNRLYWYRQTLGQGPEFLTYFQNEAQLEKSRLLSDRFSAERPKGSFSTLEIQRTEQGDSAMYLCASSPPSGANVLTFGAGSRLTVL.

This chain connects TRBV12-5 to TRBJ2-2; a weak D match, TRBD2 (6 bases). The V end was cut by 3 bases, the J end by 5 bases, with 7 bases between. The germline CDR1 and CDR2 sequences are LGHNT and FRNRAP. CDR3 length equals 13 residues. In DNA form, the CDR3 reads TGTGCTAGTGGTTTCGGAGGGACCGGGGAGCTGTTTTTT. Amino acid sequence: CASGFGGTGELFF.

V is TRBV7-9 and J is TRBJ2-2; D uncertain. V was pared by 8 bases and J by 4 bases, with 5 bases between. Germline-derived CDR1 and CDR2 are SEHNR and FQNEAQ (reference sequence). CDR3 length: 11 residues. The CDR3 DNA reads TGTGCCAGCCGAGTCACCGGGGAGCTGTTTTTT. Its protein is CASRVTGELFF.

The CDR3 DNA follows: TGCAGCGTTGAAGAACCGGACACGCGCTATGGCTACACCTTC. Translation gives CSVEEPDTRYGYTF. This sequence joins TRBV29-1 and TRBJ1-2; TRBD1 might be the D (5 bases). The V gene's germline CDR1 is SQVTM and CDR2 ANQGSEA. Between the trimmed V and J ends, which lost 0 bases and 4 bases, there was a span of 12 bases. The CDR3 runs 14 residues.

The chain couples TRBV11-2 to TRBJ1-3; D not resolved. Germline lookup yields CDR1 SGHAT and CDR2 FQNNGV. CDR3 length: 18 amino acids. Trimming pared 5 bases from V and 0 bases from J, leaving 20 bases between. CDR3 DNA: TGTGCCAGCAGCATCCGGGATCCAAACTGGCTCTCTGGAAACACCATATATTTT. Protein: CASSIRDPNWLSGNTIYF.